A selection of T cell receptor beta chains follows, all from one sample in a study of shared clonotypes between healthy human individuals. Measured with immunoSEQ multiplex PCR; TCRdb has only the in-frame clones, and not every one. In the table there are hundreds of thousands of clones, 85% to 95% of which are singletons. The specimen was naive CD8+ T cells sorted from blood. Receptors originate from a woman under 40 in good health. Both conserved end residues are trimmed from each CDR3. Each record gives: J gene, V gene, clone size, CDR3 protein. The listing skips clone size in some rows; elsewhere it reads once, few, many or a size class.

TRBJ2-1	TRBV29-1	.	SVEAAYNEQF
TRBJ2-1	TRBV5-8	.	ASSLDPASGNNEQF
TRBJ2-5	TRBV7-3	.	ASSFISGRGIETQY
TRBJ2-7	TRBV4-1	.	ASSQDMTGNEQY
TRBJ2-2	TRBV5-1	.	ASSSRSGDTGELF
TRBJ2-7	TRBV19	.	ASSMSPSGNSYEQY
TRBJ2-7	TRBV19	.	ASSKKTGGEQY
TRBJ2-3	TRBV6-9	.	ASSCASGIAATQY
TRBJ2-7	TRBV29-1	once	SVEGGGTGLYEQY
TRBJ2-7	TRBV5-5	.	ASSLGTFSYEQY
TRBJ1-3	TRBV5-8	.	ASSLGGNTIY
TRBJ2-7	TRBV27	.	ASSALSSYEQY
TRBJ1-2	TRBV13	.	ASSMATGEYGYT
TRBJ2-7	TRBV28	.	ASRKLGPAVIYEQY
TRBJ2-7	TRBV7-9	.	ASSLVSSGSNGQY
TRBJ1-1	TRBV13	.	ASSLTVLGRTGSMNTEAF
TRBJ2-7	TRBV6-1	.	ASSGHRGQGDEQY
TRBJ2-1	TRBV5-1	.	ASSPPGRTYYNEQF
TRBJ2-7	TRBV19	.	ASRASGNPTYEQY
TRBJ1-5	TRBV28	.	ASTEETLSNQPQH
TRBJ2-5	TRBV13	.	ASSLARSLETQY
TRBJ2-7	TRBV27	once	ASSLSPSGNHEQY
TRBJ2-1	TRBV7-9	.	ASSLGAAGATPYNEQF
TRBJ2-7	TRBV7-8	.	ASGAILRYKQY
TRBJ2-2	TRBV5-6	.	ASSSGGGNTGELF
TRBJ1-2	TRBV30	.	AWRSPGNYGYT
TRBJ2-1	TRBV14	once	ASSQEPYFPYNEQF
TRBJ1-2	TRBV29-1	.	SVEGQYGYT
TRBJ1-1	TRBV11-2	.	ASSLGGAWGGTEAF
TRBJ2-2	TRBV14	.	ASRLQGAGELF
TRBJ2-3	TRBV15	.	ATRDASSPFTDTQY
TRBJ1-1	TRBV7-9	.	ASSHGTRMNTEAF
TRBJ2-1	TRBV4-1	.	ASSQDTGGPWNEQF
TRBJ1-2	TRBV19	.	ASSISVDGYT
TRBJ1-1	TRBV5-6	.	ASSPGTAEAF
TRBJ2-1	TRBV11-2	.	ASSGKNYPHEQF
TRBJ1-3	TRBV19	.	ASRAGDSGNTIY
TRBJ1-2	TRBV9	.	ASSGYLGGPGYT
TRBJ2-7	TRBV7-9	.	ASSPTDRMEQY
TRBJ2-7	TRBV27	.	ASSIRDTYEQY